The 19 T cell receptor beta chains given below trace back to one sample, sequenced in a study of T cells after yellow fever vaccination. MiXCR, applied by TCRdb to the 5' RACE reads, yields one record per CDR3 protein. The sample carries 450,000 to 600,000 distinct CDR3 sequences, 13% recorded once. The material sequenced was PBMCs, taken on the day of the yellow fever booster vaccination. The receptors come from a man aged 25 to 40 who received the YFV17D yellow fever vaccine.

This clonotype was observed a handful of times. This chain uses TRBV10-3 with TRBJ1-1; weak D call: TRBD1 (6 bases). The germline V and J ends were trimmed by 0 bases and 0 bases, with 8 bases remaining between them. Germline V CDR1 and CDR2: ENHRY, SYGVKD. CDR3 size: 15 residues. The CDR3 region has the DNA TGTGCCATCAGTGAGTCGGGGACACTGAACACTGAAGCTTTCTTT. It encodes CAISESGTLNTEAFF.

This clonotype was observed a handful of times. This chain uses TRBV20-1 with TRBJ2-7; D not certain. Deletions cut 4 bases from V and 3 bases from J, with 19 bases between. Germline CDR1 and CDR2: DFQATT and SNEGSKA (reference sequence). The CDR3 has 15 residues. The CDR3 DNA reads TGCAGTGCTACCTCCCGAGAGACCGAAAACTACGAGCAGTACTTC. The encoded protein is CSATSRETENYEQYF.

V usage is TRBV18 and J usage is TRBJ1-1; D call uncertain. The germline V gene encodes CDR1 KGHSH and CDR2 LQKENI. V lost 5 bases, J lost 3 bases, and 10 bases lay in between. CDR3 length equals 13 residues. CDR3 amino acids: CASSTDPDTEAFF. CDR3 bases: TGTGCCAGCTCAACCGACCCTGACACTGAAGCTTTCTTT.

In the case of this clonotype: An end of the junction differs from the germline gene, which may be a read error. The chain links TRBV29-1 to TRBJ2-1, with a possible D match to TRBD2 (5 bases). Germline V lookup: CDR1 SQVTM, CDR2 ANQGSEA. The CDR3 sequence is 15 residues long. In DNA, the CDR3 is TGCAGCGACGAGGGTTCGGGTCTCTCCCACAATGAGCAGTTCTTC. Translated, it gives CSDEGSGLSHNEQFF.

This clonotype was counted a few times. The chain links TRBV28 to TRBJ2-6; 10 nucleotides align to TRBD1. Unmatched junction bases numbered 2, after V lost 3 bases and J lost 0 bases. From germline, CDR1 is MDHEN and CDR2 SYDVKM. The CDR3 contains 17 residues. DNA for the CDR3: TGTGCCAGCAGTTTGGGGACAGGGGTCTCTGGGGCCAACGTCCTGACTTTC. Translated: CASSLGTGVSGANVLTF.

The genes are TRBV11-3 and TRBJ1-1; the D is unclear. With 5 bases removed from V and 2 bases from J, the gap between germline ends came to 6 bases. The CDR3 has 12 residues. Per germline, CDR1 SGHNT and CDR2 YENEEA. This CDR3 reads CASSGRNTEAFF. CDR3 coding DNA: TGTGCCAGCAGCGGGCGAAACACTGAAGCTTTCTTT.

This clonotype was seen a handful of times. This rearrangement joins TRBV5-1 to TRBJ2-3; D may correspond to TRBD1 or TRBD2 (5 bases each). The CDR3 has 14 residues. V lost 4 bases, J lost 2 bases, and 11 bases lay in between. The germline V gene has CDR1 SGHRS and CDR2 YFSETQ. The chain's CDR3 is CASSGGQDTDTQYF. In DNA, the CDR3 is TGCGCCAGCAGCGGGGGTCAGGACACAGATACGCAGTATTTT.

This clonotype was observed a few times. The chain's CDR3 is CAISAAGQRISYNEQFF. CDR3 in DNA: TGTGCCATCAGTGCCGCGGGACAGCGAATCTCCTACAATGAGCAGTTCTTC. The rearrangement joins TRBV10-3 to TRBJ2-1; possible D gene TRBD1, 7 bases. CDR3 size: 17 residues. Trimming pared 4 bases from V and 0 bases from J, leaving 16 bases between. Germline lookup yields CDR1 ENHRY and CDR2 SYGVKD.

In its sample, this clonotype was seen a few times. This chain joins TRBV20-1 and TRBJ2-3; 13 positions match TRBD2. The CDR3 has 17 residues. The trim removed 3 bases at V and 3 bases at J, leaving 9 bases unmatched. Per germline, CDR1 DFQATT and CDR2 SNEGSKA (reference sequence). CDR3 loop: CSARSLGLAGRTDTQYF. Written as DNA, the CDR3 is TGCAGTGCTAGGTCACTGGGACTAGCGGGAAGAACAGATACGCAGTATTTT.

V usage is TRBV5-1 and J usage is TRBJ2-3; 9 bases map to TRBD2. J gave up 2 bases and V 0 bases, and 4 bases lay outside the gene matches. This CDR3 contains 16 residues. Germline CDR1 and CDR2: SGHRS and YFSETQ. In DNA, the CDR3 is TGCGCCAGCAGCTTGGGGACTAGCGTCAACACAGATACGCAGTATTTT. Its translation: CASSLGTSVNTDTQYF.

The table lists this clonotype with a few counts. This chain links TRBV5-1 with TRBJ2-7; D gene unclear. V shed 3 bases and J shed 3 bases, with 10 bases lying between them. Germline V gives CDR1 SGHRS, CDR2 YFSETQ. The CDR3 totals 13 residues. CDR3 coding DNA: TGCGCCAGCAGCTCCCTAAACGGCTACGAGCAGTACTTC. Protein: CASSSLNGYEQYF.

Notes on this clonotype: A read error may produce the germline difference seen at one junction end. The CDR3 sequence is CASRLDGYTEAFF. The CDR3 DNA follows: TGTGCCAGCAGATTGGACGGTTACACTGAAGCTTTCTTT. V usage is TRBV5-8 and J usage is TRBJ1-1; D unresolved. The germline gives CDR1 SGHTS, CDR2 YDEGEE. The CDR3 spans 13 residues.

This clonotype was found a few times. The chain uses TRBV7-2 and TRBJ2-7; D is undetermined. CDR1 SGHTA and CDR2 FQGNSA come from the germline V gene. The CDR3 runs to 12 residues. V was cut by 8 bases and J by 2 bases, with 10 bases left in between. In DNA, the CDR3 is TGTGCCAGCCACGATAACACCTACGAGCAGTACTTC. The encoded protein is CASHDNTYEQYF. The full variable domain, its missing parts supplied by reference TRBV7-2 and TRBJ2-7, is GAGVSQSPSNKVTEKGKDVELRCDPISGHTALYWYRQSLGQGLEFLIYFQGNSAPDKSGLPSDRFSAERTGGSVSTLTIQRTQQEDSAVYLCASHDNTYEQYFGPGTRLTVT.

The rearrangement uses TRBV20-1 and TRBJ1-1, with 9 positions matching TRBD1. The J segment lost 0 bases and the V segment lost 2 bases, leaving 1 base of the junction unmatched. Per germline, CDR1 DFQATT and CDR2 SNEGSKA (reference sequence). The CDR3 has 14 residues. The chain's CDR3 is CSARRTGVNTEAFF. DNA of the CDR3: TGCAGTGCTAGACGGACAGGGGTGAACACTGAAGCTTTCTTT.

Remarks on this clonotype: The junction and the germline gene differ at one end; a read error may be behind it. The chain uses TRBV3-1 and TRBJ1-1; D perhaps matches TRBD1 (5 bases). CDR3 length equals 17 residues. CDR1 is LGHDT and CDR2 is YNNKEL in the germline V gene (reference sequence). The CDR3 is CACSQGRGRNMNTEAFF. CDR3 DNA sequence: TGTGCCTGCAGCCAAGGAAGGGGCAGGAACATGAACACTGAAGCTTTCTTT.

This clonotype appeared many times. The chain joins TRBV7-2 to TRBJ2-7; no clear D gene. CDR1 is SGHTA and CDR2 is FQGNSA in the germline V gene. The CDR3 consists of 14 residues. The V gene lost 5 bases and the J gene lost 7 bases, with 18 bases spanning the gap. The CDR3 sequence is CASSATGLLGEQYF. The CDR3 region has the DNA TGTGCCAGCAGCGCAACGGGCCTCCTGGGTGAGCAGTACTTC.

In its sample, this clonotype was seen many times. The chain couples TRBV6-1 to TRBJ2-5, with D maybe TRBD2 (6 bases). The germline gives CDR1 MNHNS, CDR2 SASEGT. CDR3 length: 14 residues. V shed 10 bases and J shed 9 bases, with 24 bases lying between them. The CDR3 sequence: CATQDRSRGGAQYF. The CDR3 nucleotides read TGTGCCACCCAAGACCGGTCCCGCGGAGGGGCCCAGTACTTC.

There are a few counts of this clonotype. This rearrangement joins TRBV6-1 to TRBJ2-5; 11 bases agree with TRBD2. Germline V gives CDR1 MNHNS, CDR2 SASEGT. Trimming removed 9 bases from V and 3 bases from J; junction bases left unmatched: 6. CDR3 length: 14 amino acids. The CDR3 coding sequence is TGTGCCAGTGGATTGGGACTAGCGGAAGAGACCCAGTACTTC. This sequence encodes CASGLGLAEETQYF.

This clonotype was detected a few times. The rearrangement links TRBV7-2 to TRBJ2-5; 10 nucleotides align to TRBD1. Trimming at V came to 2 bases and at J to 2 bases, leaving 8 bases not matched to a gene. CDR3 length: 17 residues. Germline CDR1 reads SGHTA; CDR2 reads FQGNSA. The CDR3 region has the DNA TGTGCCAGCAGCTTACGGGGGACAGGGGAGGGACAAGAGACCCAGTACTTC. Amino acid sequence: CASSLRGTGEGQETQYF.